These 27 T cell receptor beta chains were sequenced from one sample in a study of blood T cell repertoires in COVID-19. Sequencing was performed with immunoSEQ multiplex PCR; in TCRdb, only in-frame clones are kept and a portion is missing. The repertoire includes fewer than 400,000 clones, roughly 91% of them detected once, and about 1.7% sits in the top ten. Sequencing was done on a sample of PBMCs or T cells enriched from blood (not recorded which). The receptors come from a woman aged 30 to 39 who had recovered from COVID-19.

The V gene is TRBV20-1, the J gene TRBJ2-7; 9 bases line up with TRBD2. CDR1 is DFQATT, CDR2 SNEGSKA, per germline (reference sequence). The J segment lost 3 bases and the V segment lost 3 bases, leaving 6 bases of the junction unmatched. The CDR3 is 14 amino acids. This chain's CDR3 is CSASAAGGYYEQYF. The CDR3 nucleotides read TGCAGTGCTAGTGCAGCGGGAGGTTACTACGAGCAGTACTTC.

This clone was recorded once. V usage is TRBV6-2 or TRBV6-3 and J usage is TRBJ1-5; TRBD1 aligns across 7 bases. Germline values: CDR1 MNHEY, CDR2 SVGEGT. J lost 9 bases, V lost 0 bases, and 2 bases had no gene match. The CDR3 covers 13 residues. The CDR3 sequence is CASSYSQGRPQHF. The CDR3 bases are TGTGCCAGCAGTTACTCACAGGGGAGGCCCCAGCATTTT.

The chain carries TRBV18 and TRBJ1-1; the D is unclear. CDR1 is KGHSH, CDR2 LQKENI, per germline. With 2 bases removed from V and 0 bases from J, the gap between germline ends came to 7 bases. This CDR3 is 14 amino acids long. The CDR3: CASSPAGLNTEAFF. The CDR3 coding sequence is TGTGCCAGCTCACCAGCGGGGTTGAACACTGAAGCTTTCTTT. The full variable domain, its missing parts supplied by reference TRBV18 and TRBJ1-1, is NAGVMQNPRHLVRRRGQEARLRCSPMKGHSHVYWYRQLPEEGLKFMVYLQKENIIDESGMPKERFSAEFPKEGPSILRIQQVVRGDSAAYFCASSPAGLNTEAFFGQGTRLTVV.

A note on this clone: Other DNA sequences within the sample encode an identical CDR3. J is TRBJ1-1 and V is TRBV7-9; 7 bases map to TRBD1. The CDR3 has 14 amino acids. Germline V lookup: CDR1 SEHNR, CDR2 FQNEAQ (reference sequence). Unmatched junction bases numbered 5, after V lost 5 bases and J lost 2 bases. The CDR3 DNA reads TGTGCCAGCAGCCCTACAGGGGCCAACACTGAAGCTTTCTTT. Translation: CASSPTGANTEAFF.

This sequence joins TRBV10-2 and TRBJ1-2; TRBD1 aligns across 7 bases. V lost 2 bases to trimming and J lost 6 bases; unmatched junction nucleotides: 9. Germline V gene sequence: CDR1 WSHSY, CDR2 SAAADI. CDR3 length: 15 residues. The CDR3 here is CASSELVGGADGYTF. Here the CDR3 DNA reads TGCGCCAGCAGTGAGCTTGTAGGGGGCGCCGATGGCTACACCTTC.

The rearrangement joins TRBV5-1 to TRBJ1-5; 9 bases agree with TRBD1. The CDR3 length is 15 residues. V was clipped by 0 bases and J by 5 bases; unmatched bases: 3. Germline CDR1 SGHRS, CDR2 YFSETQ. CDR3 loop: CASSLEGQGHQPQHF. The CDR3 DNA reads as TGCGCCAGCAGCTTGGAGGGACAGGGTCATCAGCCCCAGCATTTT.

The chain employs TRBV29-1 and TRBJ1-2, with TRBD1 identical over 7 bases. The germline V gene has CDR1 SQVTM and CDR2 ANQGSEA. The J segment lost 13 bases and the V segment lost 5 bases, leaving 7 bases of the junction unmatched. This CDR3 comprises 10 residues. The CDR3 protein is CSVQGGSGTF. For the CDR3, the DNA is TGCAGCGTTCAGGGGGGTAGTGGCACCTTC. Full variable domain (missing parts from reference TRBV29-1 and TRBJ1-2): SAVISQKPSRDICQRGTSLTIQCQVDSQVTMMFWYRQQPGQSLTLIATANQGSEATYESGFVIDKFPISRPNLTFSTLTVSNMSPEDSSIYLCSVQGGSGTFGSGTRLTVV.

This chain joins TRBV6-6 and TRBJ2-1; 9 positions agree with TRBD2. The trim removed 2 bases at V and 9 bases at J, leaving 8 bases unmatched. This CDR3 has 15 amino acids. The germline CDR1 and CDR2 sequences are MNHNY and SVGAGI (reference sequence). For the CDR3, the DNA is TGTGCCAGCAGTTACGATGCGGGAGGGGACTTTGAGCAGTTCTTC. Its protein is CASSYDAGGDFEQFF.

As DNA, the CDR3 is TGTGCCAGCAGCTTTCGAGGCGGGAACCAGTACTTC. Translating it yields CASSFRGGNQYF. V usage is TRBV5-4 and J usage is TRBJ2-5, with a possible D match to TRBD2 (6 bases). The V end was cut by 2 bases, the J end by 10 bases, with 12 bases between. Germline-derived CDR1 and CDR2 are SGHNT and YYREEE (reference sequence). This CDR3 has 12 residues.

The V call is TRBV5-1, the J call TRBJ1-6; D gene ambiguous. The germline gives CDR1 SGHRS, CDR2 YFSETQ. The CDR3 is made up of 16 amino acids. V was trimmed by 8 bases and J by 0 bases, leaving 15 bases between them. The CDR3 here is CASKPRESSYNSPLHF. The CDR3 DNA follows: TGCGCCAGTAAGCCGAGGGAGAGCTCCTATAATTCACCCCTCCACTTT.

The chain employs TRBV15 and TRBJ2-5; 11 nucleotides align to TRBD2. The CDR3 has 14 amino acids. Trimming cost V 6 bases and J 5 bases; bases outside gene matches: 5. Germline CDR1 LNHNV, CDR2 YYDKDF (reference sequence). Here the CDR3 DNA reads TGTGCCACCAGTAAACTAGCGGGAGTCGAGACCCAGTACTTC. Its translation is CATSKLAGVETQYF.

The CDR3 region has the DNA TGTGCCTCCCGGGACACAGGGCGGGATGAGCAGTTCTTC. This translates into CASRDTGRDEQFF. The V call is TRBV28, the J call TRBJ2-1, with D possibly matching TRBD1 (6 bases). This CDR3 region has 13 residues. Trimming left V 11 bases short and J 8 bases short, with 19 bases between. Germline values: CDR1 MDHEN, CDR2 SYDVKM.

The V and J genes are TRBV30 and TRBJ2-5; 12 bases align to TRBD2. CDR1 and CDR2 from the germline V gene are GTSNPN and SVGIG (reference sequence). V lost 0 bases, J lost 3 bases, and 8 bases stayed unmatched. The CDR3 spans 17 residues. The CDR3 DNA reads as TGTGCCTGGAGTGTAGAGGCTAGCGGGGGGGCCGAAGAGACCCAGTACTTC. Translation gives CAWSVEASGGAEETQYF.

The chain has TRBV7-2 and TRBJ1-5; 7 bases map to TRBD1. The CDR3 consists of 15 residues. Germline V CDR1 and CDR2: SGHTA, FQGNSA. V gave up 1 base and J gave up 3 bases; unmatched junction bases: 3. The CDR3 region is CASSLGQGNNQPQHF. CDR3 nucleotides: TGTGCCAGCAGCTTAGGACAGGGAAACAATCAGCCCCAGCATTTT. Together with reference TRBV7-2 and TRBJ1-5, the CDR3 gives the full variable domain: GAGVSQSPSNKVTEKGKDVELRCDPISGHTALYWYRQSLGQGLEFLIYFQGNSAPDKSGLPSDRFSAERTGGSVSTLTIQRTQQEDSAVYLCASSLGQGNNQPQHFGDGTRLSIL.

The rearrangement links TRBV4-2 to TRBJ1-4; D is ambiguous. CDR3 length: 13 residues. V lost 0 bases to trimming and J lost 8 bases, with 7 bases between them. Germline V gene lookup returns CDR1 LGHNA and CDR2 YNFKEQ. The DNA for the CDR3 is TGTGCCAGCAGCCAAGACAGTACCGAAAAACTGTTTTTT. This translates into CASSQDSTEKLFF.

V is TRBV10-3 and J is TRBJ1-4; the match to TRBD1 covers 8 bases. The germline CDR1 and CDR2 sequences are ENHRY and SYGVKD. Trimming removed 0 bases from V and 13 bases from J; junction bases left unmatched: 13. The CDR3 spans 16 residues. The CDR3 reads CAISESGLGTGGLLFF. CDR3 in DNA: TGTGCCATCAGTGAGTCTGGTCTGGGAACAGGGGGATTACTGTTTTTT.

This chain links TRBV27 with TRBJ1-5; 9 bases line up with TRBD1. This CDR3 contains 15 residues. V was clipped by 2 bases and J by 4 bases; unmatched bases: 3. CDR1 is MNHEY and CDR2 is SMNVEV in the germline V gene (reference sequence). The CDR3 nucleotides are TGTGCCAGCAGTTTAGCAGGGACAGGGAATCAGCCCCAGCATTTT. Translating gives CASSLAGTGNQPQHF.

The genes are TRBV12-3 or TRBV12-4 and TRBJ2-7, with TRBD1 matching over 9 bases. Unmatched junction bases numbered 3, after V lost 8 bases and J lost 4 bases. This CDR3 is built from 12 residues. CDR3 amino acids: CASSDRGYEQYF. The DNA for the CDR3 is TGTGCCAGCTCGGACAGGGGTTACGAGCAGTACTTC.

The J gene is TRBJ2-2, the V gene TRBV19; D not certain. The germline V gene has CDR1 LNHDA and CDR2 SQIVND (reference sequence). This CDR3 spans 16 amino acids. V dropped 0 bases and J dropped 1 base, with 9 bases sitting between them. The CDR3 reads CASSIDVRMNTGELFF. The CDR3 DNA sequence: TGTGCCAGTAGTATAGATGTCAGGATGAACACCGGGGAGCTGTTTTTT. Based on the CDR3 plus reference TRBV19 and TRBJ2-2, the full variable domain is DGGITQSPKYLFRKEGQNVTLSCEQNLNHDAMYWYRQDPGQGLRLIYYSQIVNDFQKGDIAEGYSVSREKKESFPLTVTSAQKNPTAFYLCASSIDVRMNTGELFFGEGSRLTVL.

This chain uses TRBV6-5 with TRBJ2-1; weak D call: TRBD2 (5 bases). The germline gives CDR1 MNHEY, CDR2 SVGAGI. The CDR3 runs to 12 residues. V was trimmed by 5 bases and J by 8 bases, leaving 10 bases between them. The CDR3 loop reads CASSRESDEQFF. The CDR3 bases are TGTGCCAGCAGTAGGGAGTCGGATGAGCAGTTCTTC.

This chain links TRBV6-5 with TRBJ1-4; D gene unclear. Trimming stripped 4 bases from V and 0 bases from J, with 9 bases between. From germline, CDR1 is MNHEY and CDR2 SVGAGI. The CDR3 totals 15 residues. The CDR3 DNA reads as TGTGCCAGCAGTTTTTCGGTAGCAACTAATGAAAAACTGTTTTTT. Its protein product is CASSFSVATNEKLFF.

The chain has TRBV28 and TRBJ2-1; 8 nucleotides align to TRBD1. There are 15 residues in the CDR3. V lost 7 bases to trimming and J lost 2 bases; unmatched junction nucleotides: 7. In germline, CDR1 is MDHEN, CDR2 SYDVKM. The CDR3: CASNLRGQAYNEQFF. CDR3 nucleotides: TGTGCCAGCAACCTCAGGGGGCAGGCCTACAATGAGCAGTTCTTC. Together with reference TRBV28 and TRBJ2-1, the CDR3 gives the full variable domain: DVKVTQSSRYLVKRTGEKVFLECVQDMDHENMFWYRQDPGLGLRLIYFSYDVKMKEKGDIPEGYSVSREKKERFSLILESASTNQTSMYLCASNLRGQAYNEQFFGPGTRLTVL.

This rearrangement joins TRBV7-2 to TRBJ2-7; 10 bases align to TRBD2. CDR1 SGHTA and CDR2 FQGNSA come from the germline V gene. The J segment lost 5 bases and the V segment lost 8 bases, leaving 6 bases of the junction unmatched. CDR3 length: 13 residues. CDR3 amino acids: CASEDGLADEQYF. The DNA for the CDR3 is TGTGCCAGCGAGGACGGACTAGCGGACGAGCAGTACTTC. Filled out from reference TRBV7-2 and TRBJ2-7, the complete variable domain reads GAGVSQSPSNKVTEKGKDVELRCDPISGHTALYWYRQSLGQGLEFLIYFQGNSAPDKSGLPSDRFSAERTGGSVSTLTIQRTQQEDSAVYLCASEDGLADEQYFGPGTRLTVT.

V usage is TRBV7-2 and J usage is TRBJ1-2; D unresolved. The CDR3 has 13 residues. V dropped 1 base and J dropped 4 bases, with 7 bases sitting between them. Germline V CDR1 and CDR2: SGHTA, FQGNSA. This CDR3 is CASSLEFSYGYTF. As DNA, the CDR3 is TGTGCCAGCAGCTTAGAGTTCAGCTATGGCTACACCTTC. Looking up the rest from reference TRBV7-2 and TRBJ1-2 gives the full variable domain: GAGVSQSPSNKVTEKGKDVELRCDPISGHTALYWYRQSLGQGLEFLIYFQGNSAPDKSGLPSDRFSAERTGGSVSTLTIQRTQQEDSAVYLCASSLEFSYGYTFGSGTRLTVV.

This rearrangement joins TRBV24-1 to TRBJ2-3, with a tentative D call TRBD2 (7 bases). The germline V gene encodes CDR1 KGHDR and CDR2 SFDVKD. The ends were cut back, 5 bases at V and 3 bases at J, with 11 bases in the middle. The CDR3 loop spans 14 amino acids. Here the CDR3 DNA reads TGTGCCACCAGTGCCGGGGGGCTTACAGATACGCAGTATTTT. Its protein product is CATSAGGLTDTQYF.

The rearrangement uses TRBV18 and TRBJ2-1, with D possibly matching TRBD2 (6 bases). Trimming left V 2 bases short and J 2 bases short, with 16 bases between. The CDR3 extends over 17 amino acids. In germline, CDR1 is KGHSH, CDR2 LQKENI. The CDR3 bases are TGTGCCAGCTCACCAGGGCAGCTCGGAGGGCCCTACAATGAGCAGTTCTTC. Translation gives CASSPGQLGGPYNEQFF.

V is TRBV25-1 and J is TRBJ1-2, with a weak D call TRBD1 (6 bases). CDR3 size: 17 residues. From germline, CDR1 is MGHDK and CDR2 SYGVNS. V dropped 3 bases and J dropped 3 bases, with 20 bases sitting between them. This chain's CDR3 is CASSDGQGLGLYYGYTF. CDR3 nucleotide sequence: TGTGCCAGCAGTGACGGTCAGGGGTTGGGTTTGTACTATGGCTACACCTTC.